The subject of this entry is one T cell receptor (beta chain). The antigen is undetermined. Despite likely unrecorded immune exposures, the donors were nominally healthy at the time of sampling. The data belong to a study of cytomegalovirus exposure and HLA in healthy donors. The ends were cut back, 3 bases at V and 4 bases at J, with 12 bases in the middle. Per the germline V gene, CDR1 is SQVTM and CDR2 is ANQGSEA. The CDR3 totals 13 residues. General study results and limits: Some public TCRs appeared in many individuals, while most sequences were rare. When analyzed later, the rates of TCR association showed variation by HLA locus, with DRB1 the most and HLA-C the fewest. What was likely a sequencing artifact was a cluster of highly shared sequence variants.

Amplification used 60 Vbeta primers and 13 Jbeta primers. The repertoire was sequenced with immunoSEQ multiplex PCR; TCRdb's copy has only in-frame clones and lacks some. Among 55,000 to 70,000 clones listed, about 60% were seen once. This chain connects TRBV29-1 to TRBJ2-5; a possible D gene is TRBD1 (6 bases). Sequenced: PBMCs. The sequence derives from a woman in her 50s in good health and CMV-seronegative. This chain's CDR3 is CSVDRGGRETQYF. CDR3 bases: TGCAGCGTTGACAGGGGTGGAAGAGAGACCCAGTACTTC.